These 31 T cell receptor beta chains share one sample of origin, sequenced in a study of T cell responses to AZD1222 COVID-19 vaccine. Sequenced by immunoSEQ multiplex PCR; TCRdb stores in-frame clones only, minus some. The table lists roughly 150,000 clones, approximately 89% of them singletons, with 3% to 4% in the top ten. This material consisted of peripheral blood, taken on day 0 of MenACWY control vaccination. Receptor source: an adult in good health.

J is TRBJ2-2 and V is TRBV28; 9 bases are shared with TRBD1. The CDR3 consists of 15 residues. With V trimmed by 3 bases and J by 6 bases, 5 bases remained unmatched. CDR1 is MDHEN, CDR2 SYDVKM, per germline. CDR3 bases: TGTGCCAGCAGTTTTGGGGACAGGGTGGCCGGGGAGCTGTTTTTT. This gives the protein CASSFGDRVAGELFF.

In nucleotides, the CDR3 is TGTGCCAGCACACACAGGAGCTCCTACGAGCAGTACTTC. It translates to CASTHRSSYEQYF. The chain employs TRBV5-6 and TRBJ2-7; TRBD1 might be the D (5 bases). CDR3 length: 13 residues. The V end was cut by 6 bases, the J end by 0 bases, with 10 bases between. Looked up from germline, CDR1 is SGHDT and CDR2 is YYEEEE. The full variable domain, its missing parts supplied by reference TRBV5-6 and TRBJ2-7, is DAGVTQSPTHLIKTRGQQVTLRCSPKSGHDTVSWYQQALGQGPQFIFQYYEEEERQRGNFPDRFSGHQFPNYSSELNVNALLLGDSALYLCASTHRSSYEQYFGPGTRLTVT.

The rearrangement joins TRBV28 to TRBJ1-2; 12 bases agree with TRBD1. This CDR3 region has 16 residues. Germline V gene lookup returns CDR1 MDHEN and CDR2 SYDVKM. Trimming took 5 bases from V and 8 from J; bases not matched to a gene: 12. DNA of the CDR3: TGTGCCAGCAGTCCGCTACTGGGACAGGGGGCGGGCGGCTACACCTTC. It is translated as CASSPLLGQGAGGYTF.

V and J are TRBV3-1 (or the pseudogene TRBV3-2) and TRBJ1-1, with a weak D call TRBD1 (5 bases). The CDR3 covers 13 residues. V lost 4 bases to trimming and J lost 6 bases, with 12 bases between them. The germline CDR1 and CDR2 sequences are LGHDT and YNNKEL (reference sequence). Here the CDR3 DNA reads TGTGCCAGCAGCCGCGGGGGAGGGGCTGAAGCTTTCTTT. Translated: CASSRGGGAEAFF.

The chain's CDR3 is CASSLAPLDGSNQPQHF. Written as DNA, the CDR3 is TGCGCCAGCAGCTTGGCCCCCCTCGACGGGAGCAATCAGCCCCAGCATTTT. The V call is TRBV5-1, the J call TRBJ1-5, with D unclear. Trimming took off 0 bases at V and 1 base at J, with 14 bases between the two ends. There are 17 residues in the CDR3. Germline V lookup: CDR1 SGHRS, CDR2 YFSETQ.

This rearrangement joins TRBV30 to TRBJ1-1; D not resolved. CDR1 is GTSNPN and CDR2 is SVGIG in the germline V gene (reference sequence). V was cut by 2 bases and J by 1 base, with 14 bases left in between. The CDR3 has 15 residues. DNA for the CDR3: TGTGCCTGGAGTATGCCCCGGACGACGAACACTGAAGCTTTCTTT. Its translation: CAWSMPRTTNTEAFF.

The chain employs TRBV5-1 and TRBJ1-2, with a tentative D call TRBD1 (5 bases). CDR3 length equals 13 residues. Germline CDR1 is SGHRS and CDR2 is YFSETQ. V shed 6 bases and J shed 4 bases, with 13 bases lying between them. CDR3 bases: TGCGCCAGCAAAGGAGGACACGCCTATGGCTACACCTTC. Residues: CASKGGHAYGYTF.

The V gene is TRBV9, the J gene TRBJ1-3; possibly TRBD1 for D (6 bases). Germline CDR1 and CDR2: SGDLS and YYNGEE. The CDR3 spans 17 residues. V gave up 0 bases and J gave up 0 bases, with 13 bases separating them. The CDR3 bases are TGTGCCAGCAGCGTAGGCGGACAGTTTACCTCTGGAAACACCATATATTTT. It is translated as CASSVGGQFTSGNTIYF.

The rearrangement links TRBV7-9 to TRBJ2-1, with D maybe TRBD2 (6 bases). Germline V gene lookup returns CDR1 SEHNR and CDR2 FQNEAQ (reference sequence). This CDR3 region has 16 residues. V was clipped by 4 bases and J by 7 bases, with 20 bases between them. CDR3 nucleotide sequence: TGTGCCAGCAGCTCGGGGCGGGGCGGGACGACTAATGAGCAGTTCTTC. Protein product: CASSSGRGGTTNEQFF.

The rearrangement uses TRBV7-8 and TRBJ2-7; TRBD2 matches at 8 bases. CDR1 SGHVS and CDR2 FQNEAQ come from the germline V gene. After removal of 1 base from V and 2 bases from J, the junction contained 7 bases not matched to a gene. This CDR3 is built from 16 residues. The CDR3 DNA sequence: TGTGCCAGCAGCTTAGTCGGGGGGGGACTTACCTACGAGCAGTACTTC. This translates into CASSLVGGGLTYEQYF. The whole variable domain, remainder taken from reference TRBV7-8 and TRBJ2-7, is GAGVSQSPRYKVAKRGQDVALRCDPISGHVSLFWYQQALGQGPEFLTYFQNEAQLDKSGLPSDRFFAERPEGSVSTLKIQRTQQEDSAVYLCASSLVGGGLTYEQYFGPGTRLTVT.

The gene calls are TRBV29-1 and TRBJ1-1; D ambiguous. There are 13 residues in the CDR3. Trimming cost V 6 bases and J 1 base, with 12 bases left between them. Looked up from germline, CDR1 is SQVTM and CDR2 is ANQGSEA. CDR3 in amino acids: CSVTWEPNTEAFF. In DNA, the CDR3 is TGCAGCGTCACGTGGGAACCGAACACTGAAGCTTTCTTT.

This sequence joins TRBV29-1 and TRBJ2-7, with 11 positions matching TRBD1. The CDR3 loop spans 14 amino acids. Germline lookup yields CDR1 SQVTM and CDR2 ANQGSEA. V lost 4 bases to trimming and J lost 2 bases; unmatched junction nucleotides: 4. CDR3 protein: CSVVRGQGAYEQYF. The CDR3 nucleotides read TGCAGCGTTGTGCGGGGACAGGGGGCCTACGAGCAGTACTTC.

The chain joins TRBV7-3 to TRBJ2-3; TRBD1 is a possible D gene (5 bases). In germline, CDR1 is SGHTA, CDR2 FQGTGA. The V end lost 5 bases, the J end lost 1 base, and 10 bases lay between the germline ends. This CDR3 is 14 amino acids long. The CDR3 here is CASSPSRGTDTQYF. DNA of the CDR3: TGTGCCAGCAGCCCATCCAGGGGCACAGATACGCAGTATTTT.

The V and J genes are TRBV2 and TRBJ1-4; D is uncertain. The V end was cut by 0 bases, the J end by 10 bases, with 9 bases between. CDR3 length equals 13 residues. In germline, CDR1 is SNHLY, CDR2 FYNNEI. The CDR3 sequence: CASSEALRGKLFF. The CDR3 coding sequence is TGTGCCAGCAGTGAAGCGCTTCGGGGAAAACTGTTTTTT.

V usage is TRBV28 and J usage is TRBJ1-2; D ambiguous. Trimming pared 2 bases from V and 7 bases from J, leaving 11 bases between. The CDR3 is 13 residues long. Germline CDR1 reads MDHEN; CDR2 reads SYDVKM. The CDR3 sequence is CASSLAALSGYTF. The CDR3 region has the DNA TGTGCCAGCAGTTTAGCGGCCCTATCTGGCTACACCTTC.

This rearrangement joins TRBV28 to TRBJ2-5; a possible D gene is TRBD1 (6 bases). Looked up from germline, CDR1 is MDHEN and CDR2 is SYDVKM. The length of the CDR3 is 16 residues. Trimming took 3 bases from V and 1 from J, leaving 15 bases between them. The CDR3 sequence: CASSLGRGHSQETQYF. DNA for the CDR3: TGTGCCAGCAGTTTGGGTCGGGGACACAGCCAAGAGACCCAGTACTTC.

This rearrangement joins TRBV4-3 to TRBJ1-4; weak D call: TRBD1 (6 bases). The CDR3 runs to 14 residues. Germline V gives CDR1 LGHNA, CDR2 YSLEER. V lost 3 bases and J lost 8, with 13 bases in between. CDR3 DNA sequence: TGCGCCAGCAGCCACGTCATGCAGGGGGAAAAACTGTTTTTT. It yields the protein CASSHVMQGEKLFF.

The chain couples TRBV5-6 to TRBJ1-6; D is perhaps TRBD1 (6 bases). This CDR3 region has 16 residues. Germline V gene data show CDR1 as SGHDT and CDR2 as YYEEEE. With 1 base removed from V and 7 bases from J, the gap between germline ends came to 15 bases. In DNA form, the CDR3 reads TGTGCCAGCAGCTTGTACCCTGGGGGCGGGAATTCACCCCTCCACTTT. The encoded protein is CASSLYPGGGNSPLHF.

This chain joins TRBV2 and TRBJ2-6; no firm D call. V lost 9 bases and J 0 bases, leaving 9 bases between the germline ends. This CDR3 is 14 amino acids long. Germline V gene lookup returns CDR1 SNHLY and CDR2 FYNNEI. This CDR3 reads CARSRTSGANVLTF. The CDR3 DNA follows: TGTGCCAGGTCTCGAACCTCTGGGGCCAACGTCCTGACTTTC. The whole variable domain, remainder taken from reference TRBV2 and TRBJ2-6, is EPEVTQTPSHQVTQMGQEVILRCVPISNHLYFYWYRQILGQKVEFLVSFYNNEISEKSEIFDDQFSVERPDGSNFTLKIRSTKLEDSAMYFCARSRTSGANVLTFGAGSRLTVL.

This chain uses TRBV19 with TRBJ1-2, with 7 bases lining up with TRBD1. Germline V CDR1 and CDR2: LNHDA, SQIVND (reference sequence). CDR3 length equals 15 residues. With V trimmed by 7 bases and J by 4 bases, 12 bases remained unmatched. CDR3 nucleotides: TGTGCCAGTACCGACCTAGGAGGGGGCTTCTATGGCTACACCTTC. It encodes CASTDLGGGFYGYTF.

The CDR3 bases are TGTGCCAGCAGCCGAGCGGGAGGCTACTCCTACGAGCAGTACTTC. Amino acids: CASSRAGGYSYEQYF. J is TRBJ2-7 and V is TRBV3-1 (or the pseudogene TRBV3-2), with 9 nucleotides matching TRBD2. Germline CDR1 is LGHDT and CDR2 is YNNKEL (reference sequence). This CDR3 has 15 residues. J lost 0 bases, V lost 4 bases, and 4 bases had no gene match.

The J gene is TRBJ1-3, the V gene TRBV4-3, with D hard to call. V lost 0 bases, J lost 3 bases, and 12 bases lay in between. This CDR3 contains 16 residues. Per germline, CDR1 LGHNA and CDR2 YSLEER. DNA for the CDR3: TGCGCCAGCAGCCAAGACCTGGGAGGGTTTGGAAACACCATATATTTT. Its protein product is CASSQDLGGFGNTIYF.

J is TRBJ1-6 and V is TRBV6-5; weak D call: TRBD1 (5 bases). V lost 2 bases, J lost 5 bases, and 7 bases lay in between. This CDR3 comprises 14 residues. Germline V gene data show CDR1 as MNHEY and CDR2 as SVGAGI. In nucleotides, the CDR3 is TGTGCCAGCAGTTACGCCAGGGATAATTCACCCCTCCACTTT. It is translated as CASSYARDNSPLHF.

The J gene is TRBJ1-5, the V gene TRBV6-5; 8 bases are a match to TRBD1. Germline trimming cut 7 bases from V and 2 bases from J; bases unmatched to any gene: 7. Germline assignment: CDR1 MNHEY and CDR2 SVGAGI. The CDR3 is 15 residues long. The CDR3, as DNA: TGTGCCAGCAAGGCGCCGGGACAGGGCAATCAGCCCCAGCATTTT. Amino acids: CASKAPGQGNQPQHF.

The CDR3 sequence is CASSPGGVGYTF. The CDR3 bases are TGTGCCAGCAGCCCCGGGGGGGTCGGCTACACCTTC. V and J are TRBV14 and TRBJ1-2; D may be TRBD1 (5 bases). Trimming cost V 4 bases and J 8 bases, with 11 bases left between them. The CDR3 sequence is 12 residues long. Germline lookup yields CDR1 SGHDN and CDR2 FVKESK.

The chain uses TRBV5-4 and TRBJ1-2; D gene ambiguous. Trimming shortened V by 4 bases and J by 6 bases, and 28 bases separated the two germline ends. The CDR3 extends over 18 amino acids. The germline V gene has CDR1 SGHNT and CDR2 YYREEE (reference sequence). This CDR3 is CASSPRAGSPELRDGYTF. As DNA, the CDR3 is TGTGCCAGCAGCCCCCGGGCGGGGTCGCCGGAGTTGAGAGATGGCTACACCTTC. Together with reference TRBV5-4 and TRBJ1-2, the CDR3 gives the full variable domain: ETGVTQSPTHLIKTRGQQVTLRCSSQSGHNTVSWYQQALGQGPQFIFQYYREEENGRGNFPPRFSGLQFPNYSSELNVNALELDDSALYLCASSPRAGSPELRDGYTFGSGTRLTVV.

The chain's CDR3 is CASSPWRGGADTQYF. In DNA form, the CDR3 reads TGTGCCAGCAGCCCCTGGAGGGGAGGAGCAGATACGCAGTATTTT. The chain couples TRBV9 to TRBJ2-3; D perhaps matches TRBD2 (6 bases). V was trimmed by 4 bases and J by 4 bases, leaving 16 bases between them. This CDR3 has 15 amino acids. Germline values: CDR1 SGDLS, CDR2 YYNGEE.

This chain uses TRBV7-9 with TRBJ2-7; possibly TRBD1 or TRBD2 for D (5 bases each). Germline CDR1 SEHNR, CDR2 FQNEAQ (reference sequence). This CDR3 contains 15 residues. Trimming removed 5 bases from V and 1 base from J, with 15 bases in between. The CDR3 loop is CASSRLGDRSYEQYF. CDR3 nucleotides: TGTGCCAGCAGCCGACTTGGGGACCGATCCTACGAGCAGTACTTC. Filled out from reference TRBV7-9 and TRBJ2-7, the complete variable domain reads DTGVSQNPRHKITKRGQNVTFRCDPISEHNRLYWYRQTLGQGPEFLTYFQNEAQLEKSRLLSDRFSAERPKGSFSTLEIQRTEQGDSAMYLCASSRLGDRSYEQYFGPGTRLTVT.

The chain recombines TRBV6-5 with TRBJ1-1, with 7 bases matching TRBD1. The CDR3 contains 14 residues. V trimming: 4 bases; J trimming: 4 bases; junction bases outside the gene matches: 6. Germline CDR1 is MNHEY and CDR2 is SVGAGI. CDR3 nucleotide sequence: TGTGCCAGCAGTTTGACAGGGCCCACCACTGAAGCTTTCTTT. Encoded protein: CASSLTGPTTEAFF.

This chain uses TRBV10-1 with TRBJ2-2; no firm D call. The CDR3 covers 15 residues. Trimming cost V 7 bases and J 4 bases, with 16 bases left between them. CDR1 and CDR2 from the germline V gene are WNHNN and SYGVQD (reference sequence). In DNA, the CDR3 is TGCGCCAGCACCAAATCGGGTCTTCGCACCGGGGAGCTGTTTTTT. Its protein is CASTKSGLRTGELFF.

The chain employs TRBV6-8 and TRBJ1-1; maybe TRBD1 (5 bases). Deletions cut 6 bases from V and 4 bases from J, with 21 bases between. This CDR3 spans 16 amino acids. CDR1 MNHGY and CDR2 SAAAGT come from the germline V gene. CDR3 nucleotides: TGTGCCAGCAGATCCCCGACAGATCCTAAAACCACTGAAGCTTTCTTT. Protein product: CASRSPTDPKTTEAFF.